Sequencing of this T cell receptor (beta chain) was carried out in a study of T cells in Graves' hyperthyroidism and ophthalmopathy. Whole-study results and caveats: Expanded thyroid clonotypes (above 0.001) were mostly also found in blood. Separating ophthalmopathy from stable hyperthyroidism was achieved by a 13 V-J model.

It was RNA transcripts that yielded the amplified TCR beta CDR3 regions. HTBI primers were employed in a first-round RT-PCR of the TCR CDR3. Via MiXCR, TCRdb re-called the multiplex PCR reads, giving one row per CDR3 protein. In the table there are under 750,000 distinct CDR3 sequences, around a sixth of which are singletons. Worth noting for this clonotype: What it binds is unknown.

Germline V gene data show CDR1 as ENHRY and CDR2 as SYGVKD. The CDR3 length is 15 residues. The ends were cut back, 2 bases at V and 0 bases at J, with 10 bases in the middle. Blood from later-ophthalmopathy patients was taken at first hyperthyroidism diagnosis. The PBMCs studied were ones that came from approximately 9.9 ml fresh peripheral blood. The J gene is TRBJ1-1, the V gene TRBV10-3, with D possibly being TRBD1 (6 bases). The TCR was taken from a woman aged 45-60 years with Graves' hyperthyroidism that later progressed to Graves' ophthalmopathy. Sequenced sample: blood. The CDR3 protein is CAISEAQGLNTEAFF. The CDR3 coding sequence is TGTGCCATCAGTGAGGCACAGGGACTGAACACTGAAGCTTTCTTT.